What follows is one TCR beta chain and its context. Its antigen is currently unknown. Clones were read by immunoSEQ multiplex PCR, and TCRdb kept only the in-frame ones, dropping some. The sample shows over 25,000 clones, approximately 83% of them seen only once. This record comes from a study of STAT3 mutations in large granular lymphocyte leukemia. General study points: Treatment regimens differed across patients between samplings. Every T-cell large granular lymphocyte leukemia patient had at least one immunodominant TCR beta clonotype.

Germline V gene data show CDR1 as SQVTM and CDR2 as ANQGSEA. V lost 8 bases and J lost 6, with 13 bases in between. The CDR3 is 11 amino acids. Sequenced: peripheral blood mononuclear cells. This sequence originates from a man between 60 and 75 years old with T-cell large granular lymphocyte leukemia. Some clones in this sample may be carry-over from other donors' samples. The V gene is TRBV29-1, the J gene TRBJ1-2; possible D gene TRBD1, 5 bases. CDR3: CSLGEANGYTF. CDR3 in DNA: TGCAGCCTGGGGGAGGCAAATGGCTACACCTTC.